The 24 T cell receptor beta chains listed next were all sequenced from one sample in a study of blood T cell repertoires in COVID-19. TCRdb's table, derived via immunoSEQ multiplex PCR, lists solely in-frame clones and lacks some. Of 300,000 or so clones in the sample, almost 90% were seen once. The sequencing sample was made of peripheral blood. The source of these receptors is a woman aged 25 to 39 with COVID-19, enrolled during active disease.

CDR3 sequence (DNA): TGTGCCAGCAGCTCCCTAAGACAGGGGAGAGGAGCTAACTATGGCTACACCTTC. It yields the protein CASSSLRQGRGANYGYTF. This chain links TRBV11-2 with TRBJ1-2; 8 bases match TRBD1. Germline V gives CDR1 SGHAT, CDR2 FQNNGV. The CDR3 has 18 residues. After removal of 4 bases from V and 0 bases from J, the junction contained 13 bases not matched to a gene.

V usage is TRBV9 and J usage is TRBJ1-4, with a weak D call TRBD1 (6 bases). Between the trimmed V and J ends, which lost 4 bases and 3 bases, there was a span of 10 bases. The CDR3 sequence is 14 residues long. CDR1 SGDLS and CDR2 YYNGEE come from the germline V gene. CDR3 residues: CASSRQGSNEKLFF. CDR3 nucleotides: TGTGCCAGCAGCCGCCAGGGGTCTAATGAAAAACTGTTTTTT.

The chain is built from TRBV9 and TRBJ1-1; D call uncertain. CDR1 is SGDLS and CDR2 is YYNGEE in the germline V gene. The CDR3 covers 15 residues. Between the trimmed V and J ends, which lost 4 bases and 6 bases, there was a span of 19 bases. CDR3 bases: TGTGCCAGCAGCCCACTACCGAGGGTTTCCCCTGAAGCTTTCTTT. Its protein is CASSPLPRVSPEAFF. The full variable domain, in which reference TRBV9 and TRBJ1-1 provide the parts outside the CDR3, is DSGVTQTPKHLITATGQRVTLRCSPRSGDLSVYWYQQSLDQGLQFLIQYYNGEERAKGNILERFSAQQFPDLHSELNLSSLELGDSALYFCASSPLPRVSPEAFFGQGTRLTVV.

The count of this clone is one. The V and J genes are TRBV5-1 and TRBJ1-3; 9 bases are shared with TRBD1. In germline, CDR1 is SGHRS, CDR2 YFSETQ. The CDR3 covers 15 residues. Losses at the gene ends were 4 bases for V and 8 bases for J; bases not matched to a gene: 10. For the CDR3, the DNA is TGCGCCAGCAGCCCTCCTACAGGGGGCACGGACACCATATATTTT. Translating gives CASSPPTGGTDTIYF.

This clone was observed once. The rearrangement uses TRBV7-2 and TRBJ2-2; 8 positions agree with TRBD2. The J segment lost 3 bases and the V segment lost 5 bases, leaving 11 bases of the junction unmatched. The germline V gene has CDR1 SGHTA and CDR2 FQGNSA. The CDR3 has 17 amino acids. CDR3 bases: TGTGCCAGCAGCCCAACTGCGGGGGGCGAGTACACCGGGGAGCTGTTTTTT. Translation gives CASSPTAGGEYTGELFF.

The chain carries TRBV7-9 and TRBJ2-7, with a possible D match to TRBD2 (6 bases). CDR3 length: 15 amino acids. Germline values: CDR1 SEHNR, CDR2 FQNEAQ (reference sequence). V was trimmed by 5 bases and J by 3 bases, leaving 17 bases between them. CDR3 protein: CASSPTGTANYEQYF. The CDR3 DNA follows: TGTGCCAGCAGCCCGACCGGGACTGCGAACTACGAGCAGTACTTC.

The sample holds one count of this clone. V and J are TRBV5-1 and TRBJ2-2; D ambiguous. CDR1 and CDR2 (germline): SGHRS, YFSETQ. The length of the CDR3 is 14 residues. With 3 bases removed from V and 1 base from J, the gap between germline ends came to 7 bases. This CDR3 reads CASSSRQNTGELFF. The CDR3, as DNA: TGCGCCAGCAGCTCCAGACAGAACACCGGGGAGCTGTTTTTT.

This chain connects TRBV29-1 to TRBJ1-2; D remains ambiguous. Germline-derived CDR1 and CDR2 are SQVTM and ANQGSEA. With 3 bases removed from V and 4 bases from J, the gap between germline ends came to 15 bases. CDR3 size: 14 residues. The CDR3 reads CSVEISGAGYGYTF. In DNA, the CDR3 is TGCAGCGTTGAGATAAGTGGAGCTGGCTATGGCTACACCTTC.

Here the CDR3 DNA reads TGTGCCTGGAGTAGGTTGAGGACTAGCGGGGATAAATACAATGAGCAGTTCTTC. Amino acid sequence: CAWSRLRTSGDKYNEQFF. V gene TRBV30 combines with J gene TRBJ2-1; 12 bases map to TRBD2. J was trimmed by 4 bases and V by 2 bases; bases with no gene match: 12. The germline V gene has CDR1 GTSNPN and CDR2 SVGIG (reference sequence). The CDR3 contains 18 residues.

The rearrangement uses TRBV28 and TRBJ1-5; TRBD1 might be the D (5 bases). Looked up from germline, CDR1 is MDHEN and CDR2 is SYDVKM. V was cut by 1 base and J by 3 bases, with 10 bases left in between. The CDR3 extends over 15 amino acids. DNA of the CDR3: TGTGCCAGCAGTTTATTCAGGGAGGACAATCAGCCCCAGCATTTT. As protein: CASSLFREDNQPQHF. Combining the CDR3 with reference TRBV28 and TRBJ1-5 gives the whole variable domain DVKVTQSSRYLVKRTGEKVFLECVQDMDHENMFWYRQDPGLGLRLIYFSYDVKMKEKGDIPEGYSVSREKKERFSLILESASTNQTSMYLCASSLFREDNQPQHFGDGTRLSIL.

A single count supports this clone. The CDR3, as DNA: TGTGCCTGGAAGCGGGACAGGGAGTCTCCTTACGAGCAGTACTTC. This sequence encodes CAWKRDRESPYEQYF. The chain carries TRBV30 and TRBJ2-7; 9 bases line up with TRBD1. The CDR3 runs to 15 residues. Trimming at V came to 4 bases and at J to 4 bases, leaving 11 bases not matched to a gene. The germline gives CDR1 GTSNPN, CDR2 SVGIG (reference sequence).

This chain connects TRBV5-1 to TRBJ2-2, with TRBD1 matching 8 bases. From germline, CDR1 is SGHRS and CDR2 YFSETQ. J gave up 1 base and V 5 bases, and 7 bases lay outside the gene matches. This CDR3 has 16 amino acids. The CDR3 here is CASRSTGGLNTGELFF. The CDR3 nucleotides are TGCGCCAGCAGATCTACAGGGGGACTGAACACCGGGGAGCTGTTTTTT.

The rearrangement joins TRBV3-1 (or the pseudogene TRBV3-2) to TRBJ1-1; D unresolved. The V and J ends lost 6 bases and 1 base respectively, with 12 bases between them. Germline CDR1 and CDR2: LGHDT and YNNKEL (reference sequence). This CDR3 has 14 residues. The CDR3 DNA reads as TGTGCCAGCAGTCCACCGACAAGGAACACTGAAGCTTTCTTT. Protein product: CASSPPTRNTEAFF.

The chain has TRBV24-1 and TRBJ1-5; D remains ambiguous. V was clipped by 3 bases and J by 0 bases, with 14 bases between them. Germline V CDR1 and CDR2: KGHDR, SFDVKD. The CDR3 is made up of 17 amino acids. The CDR3 DNA reads TGTGCCACCAGTGATCCCGCTACGTCTTATAGCAATCAGCCCCAGCATTTT. It encodes CATSDPATSYSNQPQHF.

This sequence joins TRBV9 and TRBJ2-1; maybe TRBD2 (6 bases). The V end lost 3 bases, the J end lost 6 bases, and 10 bases lay between the germline ends. Germline loops: CDR1 SGDLS, CDR2 YYNGEE. CDR3 length: 13 residues. The chain's CDR3 is CASSAGTANEQFF. The CDR3 DNA is TGTGCCAGCAGCGCCGGGACTGCCAATGAGCAGTTCTTC.

CDR3 DNA sequence: TGTGCCAGCAGCTTAGTCGGGGGGGGATGGCAAGAGACCCAGTACTTC. As protein: CASSLVGGGWQETQYF. The chain recombines TRBV11-2 with TRBJ2-5; 8 bases match TRBD2. The CDR3 runs 16 residues. Germline CDR1 SGHAT, CDR2 FQNNGV. Trimming removed 1 base from V and 2 bases from J; junction bases left unmatched: 6.

The chain has TRBV6-1 and TRBJ2-6, with unresolved D. Germline CDR1 reads MNHNS; CDR2 reads SASEGT. V dropped 0 bases and J dropped 0 bases, with 6 bases sitting between them. The CDR3 length is 16 residues. Here the CDR3 DNA reads TGTGCCAGCAGTGAAGCCCTAAACTCTGGGGCCAACGTCCTGACTTTC. As protein: CASSEALNSGANVLTF.

The chain links TRBV7-9 to TRBJ2-1; possibly TRBD1 for D (5 bases). Germline V gene data show CDR1 as SEHNR and CDR2 as FQNEAQ (reference sequence). The CDR3 runs to 12 residues. Trimming removed 5 bases at V and 7 bases at J, with 9 bases between. The CDR3 sequence is CASSSYRNEQFF. CDR3 coding DNA: TGTGCCAGCAGCAGTTACAGGAATGAGCAGTTCTTC.

The chain uses TRBV11-3 and TRBJ2-7; D may be TRBD1 (5 bases). Per germline, CDR1 SGHNT and CDR2 YENEEA. The CDR3 spans 13 residues. V dropped 5 bases and J dropped 3 bases, with 11 bases sitting between them. The CDR3 nucleotides read TGTGCCAGCAGCCTGGGGCCCTACTACGAGCAGTACTTC. It encodes CASSLGPYYEQYF.

This chain connects TRBV21-1 to TRBJ1-1; the table's D call TRBD1 went unverified against the DNA. TRBV21-1 is termed a pseudogene. The CDR3 length is 19 residues. The CDR3 is CASSNLALTGPWGNTEAFF. In DNA form, the CDR3 reads TGTGCCAGCAGCAACCTGGCCCTGACAGGGCCTTGGGGGAACACTGAAGCTTTCTTT.

This chain connects TRBV7-2 to TRBJ2-3, with TRBD2 matching over 14 bases. Germline CDR1 is SGHTA and CDR2 is FQGNSA. The CDR3 extends over 18 amino acids. Trimming at V came to 5 bases and at J to 5 bases, leaving 12 bases not matched to a gene. The CDR3: CASSQSIGTSGRKDTQYF. Written as DNA, the CDR3 is TGTGCCAGCAGCCAATCCATCGGGACTAGCGGGAGAAAAGATACGCAGTATTTT.

The chain uses TRBV6-1 and TRBJ2-2; D not certain. Germline V gene sequence: CDR1 MNHNS, CDR2 SASEGT. This CDR3 contains 12 residues. Between the trimmed V and J ends, which lost 7 bases and 2 bases, there was a span of 5 bases. CDR3 residues: CASTSNTGELFF. DNA for the CDR3: TGTGCCAGCACGAGTAACACCGGGGAGCTGTTTTTT.

With regard to this clone: At the DNA level, this CDR3 is encoded by other sequences in the same sample as well. The V gene is TRBV27, the J gene TRBJ2-1; maybe TRBD2 (6 bases). Germline V gene sequence: CDR1 MNHEY, CDR2 SMNVEV (reference sequence). The V end was cut by 4 bases, the J end by 4 bases, with 11 bases between. The CDR3 spans 14 residues. The CDR3 region has the DNA TGTGCCAGCAGTTGGGGGGACTCTTACAATGAGCAGTTCTTC. Protein product: CASSWGDSYNEQFF.

The chain couples TRBV9 to TRBJ2-7, with 7 bases lining up with TRBD2. Germline-derived CDR1 and CDR2 are SGDLS and YYNGEE. With V trimmed by 4 bases and J by 2 bases, 3 bases remained unmatched. The CDR3 is 13 residues long. The CDR3 loop reads CASSPGLTYEQYF. The CDR3 DNA reads as TGTGCCAGCAGCCCGGGACTAACCTACGAGCAGTACTTC.